The source of this TCR beta chain is a study of T cell changes during pregnancy in multiple sclerosis (dated by TCRdb to the late 2010s). With regard to the full study: Changes in the T cell repertoire over the course of pregnancy were examined in this study in women with multiple sclerosis.

Library construction relied on the immunoSEQ multiplex PCR assay. The source is immuneACCESS, and TCRdb retained only in-frame sequences with V and J called. Part of the clones is not carried over; for the studies checked, unresolved V genes explain less than half of this, and the remainder is unexplained. The sample table lists 35,000 to 50,000 clones, under 95% of them with a count of one. The ten largest clones represent around 1.5% of the sample. From V the trimming removes 4 bases and from J it removes 6 bases, while the gene matches leave 9 bases of the junction unaccounted for. CDR1 and CDR2, looked up from the germline V gene (reference sequence), are SGHNT and YYREEE. Measured from the cysteine to the phenylalanine, the CDR3 is 15 residues long. Of the read, only the CDR3 DNA is kept; its 45 bases are in frame from base 1. To note about this clone: Its antigen is still unknown. Per-nucleotide qualities are absent, and no much larger clonotype sits a single base away.

This chain joins TRBV5-4 to TRBJ2-1; 8 bases in the junction line up with TRBD2. This receptor was obtained from a female donor with multiple sclerosis, enrolled in a pregnancy study. The sequencing input was PBMCs (not recorded whether the cells were cultured). The CDR3 region has the sequence CASSPGLAGLNEQFF. The DNA sequence is TGTGCCAGCAGCCCGGGGCTAGCGGGCCTCAATGAGCAGTTCTTC. With the portions outside the CDR3 filled from the reference TRBV5-4 and TRBJ2-1 genes, the complete variable region becomes ETGVTQSPTHLIKTRGQQVTLRCSSQSGHNTVSWYQQALGQGPQFIFQYYREEENGRGNFPPRFSGLQFPNYSSELNVNALELDDSALYLCASSPGLAGLNEQFFGPGTRLTVL.